What follows describes a single TCR beta chain. These data originate in a study of blood T cell repertoires in COVID-19. Germline loops: CDR1 SEHNR, CDR2 FQNEAQ (reference sequence). The CDR3 loop spans 14 amino acids. Trimming took 3 bases from V and 1 from J, leaving 9 bases between them. Authors' data handling: Counts of nucleated cells, estimated from reference gene primer amplification, were obtained. Sequencing used immunoSEQ multiplex PCR; TCRdb keeps in-frame clones, though not all of them. That table supplies the V and J calls and clone size; D and trimming were determined from the DNA. Here the sample spans around 86,000 clones, around 86% being singletons.

The specimen was peripheral blood. The receptor's source is an elderly woman with acute or convalescent COVID-19. This chain joins TRBV7-9 and TRBJ1-1; D call uncertain. The CDR3 loop reads CASSFTTKNTEAFF. In DNA, the CDR3 is TGTGCCAGCAGCTTTACGACAAAGAACACTGAAGCTTTCTTT. The full variable domain, its missing parts supplied by reference TRBV7-9 and TRBJ1-1, is DTGVSQNPRHKITKRGQNVTFRCDPISEHNRLYWYRQTLGQGPEFLTYFQNEAQLEKSRLLSDRFSAERPKGSFSTLEIQRTEQGDSAMYLCASSFTTKNTEAFFGQGTRLTVV.